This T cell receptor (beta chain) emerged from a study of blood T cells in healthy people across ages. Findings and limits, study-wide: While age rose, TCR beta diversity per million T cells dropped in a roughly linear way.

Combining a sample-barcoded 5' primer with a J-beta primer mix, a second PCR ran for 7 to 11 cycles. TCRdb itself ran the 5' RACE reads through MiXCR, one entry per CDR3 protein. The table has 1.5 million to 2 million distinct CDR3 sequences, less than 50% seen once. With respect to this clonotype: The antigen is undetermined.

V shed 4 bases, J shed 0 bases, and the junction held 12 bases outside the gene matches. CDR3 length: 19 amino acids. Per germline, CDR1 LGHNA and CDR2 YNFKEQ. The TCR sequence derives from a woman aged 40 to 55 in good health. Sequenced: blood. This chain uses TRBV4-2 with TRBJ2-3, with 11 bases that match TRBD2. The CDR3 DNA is TGTGCCAGCAGCCGGAAACTAGCGGGGGTAAAAGCTAGCACAGATACGCAGTATTTT. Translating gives CASSRKLAGVKASTDTQYF.